The rows below give T cell receptor beta chains drawn from one sample of a study of blood T cell repertoires in COVID-19. Assay used: immunoSEQ multiplex PCR; TCRdb lists only in-frame clones, some missing. This table holds 200,000 to 250,000 clones, 86% found once. Input material: PBMCs or T cells enriched from blood (not recorded which). The receptors shown here come from a woman aged 25 to 39 who had been exposed to COVID-19. Each CDR3 is given with its conserved first and last residue. The D gene is left open where the match is weak. Clone size is shown for a subset of rows, as once, few, many or a class of expanded clone.

V: TRBV6-6; J: TRBJ2-7; size: .; D: .; DNA: TGTGCCAGCAGTTTGCCTAACTACGAGCAGTACTTC; CDR3: CASSLPNYEQYF
V: TRBV18; J: TRBJ2-5; size: once; D: .; DNA: TGTGCCAGCTCACCACTCAGGGGTGGGCAAGAGACCCAGTACTTC; CDR3: CASSPLRGGQETQYF
V: TRBV19; J: TRBJ2-7; size: .; D: TRBD1; DNA: TGTGCCAGTAGTATAGTTTGGACAGGGGGCGAGCAGTACTTC; CDR3: CASSIVWTGGEQYF
V: TRBV10-3; J: TRBJ1-5; size: .; D: .; DNA: TGTGCCATCAGTTTAACCGTGGGGGCAGAACAGCCCCAGCATTTT; CDR3: CAISLTVGAEQPQHF
V: TRBV18; J: TRBJ1-1; size: .; D: .; DNA: TGTGCCAGCTCACCCCCGGGGTTCGAGAACACTGAAGCTTTCTTT; CDR3: CASSPPGFENTEAFF
V: TRBV5-1; J: TRBJ1-6; size: .; D: .; DNA: TGCGCCAGCAGCTTAGCACAGGTGGGCAATTCACCCCTCCACTTT; CDR3: CASSLAQVGNSPLHF
V: TRBV28; J: TRBJ1-5; size: .; D: TRBD1; DNA: TGTGCCAGCAGCCCGGGACAGCTATCTCATCAGCCCCAGCATTTT; CDR3: CASSPGQLSHQPQHF
V: TRBV24-1; J: TRBJ2-5; size: .; D: .; DNA: TGTGCCACCAGTGAACCCGCAGGAAGAGAGACCCAGTACTTC; CDR3: CATSEPAGRETQYF
V: TRBV9; J: TRBJ1-1; size: .; D: TRBD1; DNA: TGTGCCAGCAGCTCGCAGGGGGCGAACACTGAAGCTTTCTTT; CDR3: CASSSQGANTEAFF
V: TRBV7-9; J: TRBJ2-7; size: .; D: .; DNA: TGTGCCAGCGGTCCCACAGGGCTCCACGAGCAGTACTTC; CDR3: CASGPTGLHEQYF
V: TRBV18; J: TRBJ1-1; size: .; D: .; DNA: TGTGCCAGCTCACCAGGGGGCGGCCGGGAGGGTGAAGCTTTCTTT; CDR3: CASSPGGGREGEAFF
V: TRBV5-1; J: TRBJ1-4; size: .; D: .; DNA: TGCGCCAGCAGCTTGGTAGGGGAAAACGAAAAACTGTTTTTT; CDR3: CASSLVGENEKLFF
V: TRBV9; J: TRBJ1-4; size: .; D: TRBD1; DNA: TGTGCCAGCAGCGTCTCCAGGGGGCCTAATGAAAAACTGTTTTTT; CDR3: CASSVSRGPNEKLFF
V: TRBV10-3; J: TRBJ1-5; size: .; D: .; DNA: TGTGCCATCAAAATAATCAGGGATAGCAATCAGCCCCAGCATTTT; CDR3: CAIKIIRDSNQPQHF
V: TRBV30; J: TRBJ1-4; size: .; D: TRBD1; DNA: TGTGCCTGGAGTGGGAGACAGGGGAAGGTGAGGTATGAAAAACTGTTTTTT; CDR3: CAWSGRQGKVRYEKLFF
V: TRBV2; J: TRBJ1-2; size: .; D: TRBD1; DNA: TGTGCCAGCAGTGACAGGGGGAACTATGGCTACACCTTC; CDR3: CASSDRGNYGYTF
V: TRBV5-1; J: TRBJ2-1; size: once; D: TRBD1; DNA: TGCGCCAGCAGCGGGGGACAGGGGGCCTACAATGAGCAGTTCTTC; CDR3: CASSGGQGAYNEQFF
V: TRBV10-3; J: TRBJ2-1; size: once; D: TRBD2; DNA: TGTGCCGTCTCCCCTAGCGGGGGGGCCAATGAGCAGTTCTTC; CDR3: CAVSPSGGANEQFF
V: TRBV6-6; J: TRBJ2-5; size: once; D: TRBD1; DNA: TGTGCCAGCAAGACGGACAGGCCCCAAGAGACCCAGTACTTC; CDR3: CASKTDRPQETQYF
V: TRBV3-1/TRBV3-2; J: TRBJ2-1; size: .; D: TRBD2; DNA: TGTGCCAGCAGCCAAGGACTAGCGGGGGGGCTGGGGTACAATGAGCAGTTCTTC; CDR3: CASSQGLAGGLGYNEQFF
V: TRBV2; J: TRBJ2-3; size: .; D: TRBD2; DNA: TGTGCCAGCAGTGTAGAGCGGGGGAGCACAGATACGCAGTATTTT; CDR3: CASSVERGSTDTQYF
V: TRBV7-9; J: TRBJ2-3; size: .; D: TRBD2; DNA: TGTGCCAGCAGCCCCGCAGGGCCTAGCGGGGTGACAGATACGCAGTATTTT; CDR3: CASSPAGPSGVTDTQYF
V: TRBV3-1/TRBV3-2; J: TRBJ1-3; size: .; D: .; DNA: TGTGCCAGCAGCCACGGGAGCTCTGGAAACACCATATATTTT; CDR3: CASSHGSSGNTIYF
V: TRBV5-6; J: TRBJ1-6; size: .; D: .; DNA: TGTGCCAGCAGCTTGGCTCGGGGGGAGTCCTATAATTCACCCCTCCACTTT; CDR3: CASSLARGESYNSPLHF
V: TRBV6-6; J: TRBJ2-2; size: few; D: TRBD2; DNA: TGTGCCAGCAGTTACTCGCGGGGGTACACCGGGGAGCTGTTTTTT; CDR3: CASSYSRGYTGELFF
V: TRBV27; J: TRBJ1-2; size: .; D: TRBD1; DNA: TGTGCCAGCAGCGGACAGGGGCATGGCTACACCTTC; CDR3: CASSGQGHGYTF
V: TRBV6-5; J: TRBJ2-4; size: once; D: TRBD1; DNA: TGTGCCAGCAGCGGCTCAGGGGGCGAGGGTAACATTCAGTACTTC; CDR3: CASSGSGGEGNIQYF
V: TRBV6-5; J: TRBJ2-3; size: .; D: TRBD2; DNA: TGTGCCAGCAGTTACGGGGGGGGAGGCACAGATACGCAGTATTTT; CDR3: CASSYGGGGTDTQYF
V: TRBV7-8; J: TRBJ1-6; size: .; D: TRBD1; DNA: TGTGCCAGCAGATCCGGGACAGTGGGATCACCCCTCCACTTT; CDR3: CASRSGTVGSPLHF
V: TRBV11-2; J: TRBJ2-7; size: .; D: TRBD2; DNA: TGTGCCAGCAGCTTATGGGTAGCGGGGGGATACGAGCAGTACTTC; CDR3: CASSLWVAGGYEQYF
V: TRBV21-1; J: TRBJ1-5; size: .; D: .; DNA: TGTGCCAGCAGCAAAGGGAGACAGGGGGATAGCAATCAGCCCCAGCATTTT; CDR3: CASSKGRQGDSNQPQHF
V: TRBV24-1; J: TRBJ2-2; size: .; D: .; DNA: TGTGCCACCACCGGAGGTGGTAGTCTTCGGACCGGGGAGCTGTTTTTT; CDR3: CATTGGGSLRTGELFF
V: TRBV6-5; J: TRBJ2-1; size: .; D: TRBD1; DNA: TGTGCCAGCAGGCGGACAGGGAATGAGCAGTTCTTC; CDR3: CASRRTGNEQFF
V: TRBV5-1; J: TRBJ1-1; size: .; D: TRBD1; DNA: TGCGCCAGCAGCTTGAGGGCAGGGGGCGTCTTCTTGGACACTGAAGCTTTCTTT; CDR3: CASSLRAGGVFLDTEAFF
V: TRBV7-9; J: TRBJ2-1; size: .; D: TRBD2; DNA: TGTGCCAGCAGCGTTAGCGGGGCCGTCTACAATGAGCAGTTCTTC; CDR3: CASSVSGAVYNEQFF
V: TRBV9; J: TRBJ1-3; size: .; D: .; DNA: TGTGCCAGCAGTGGTCGACAGAGCTCTGGAAACACCATATATTTT; CDR3: CASSGRQSSGNTIYF
V: TRBV3-1/TRBV3-2; J: TRBJ1-6; size: .; D: .; DNA: TGTGCCAGCAGTCCTAGGGGGGGCTCCTATAATTCACCCCTCCACTTT; CDR3: CASSPRGGSYNSPLHF
V: TRBV18; J: TRBJ2-1; size: once; D: TRBD2; DNA: TGTGCCAGCTCACCGGCGGGGGGCCGGGCGAATGAGCAGTTCTTC; CDR3: CASSPAGGRANEQFF
V: TRBV24-1; J: TRBJ2-3; size: .; D: TRBD1; DNA: TGTGCCACCGGGACAGGGAACACAGATACGCAGTATTTT; CDR3: CATGTGNTDTQYF